This T cell receptor (beta chain) is drawn from a study of molecular identifiers for immune sequencing clone quantification (dated by TCRdb to the late 2010s). General notes on the study: For a replicate experiment, RNA from approximately 20,000 or 100,000 naive CD8 T cells was divided into five aliquots, and four of the five aliquots were sequenced. This methods study used CD8 T cells to benchmark TCR RNA copy counting and molecular-identifier clustering-based TCR repertoire sequencing (MIDCIRS). Study-wide conclusions, independent of this receptor: When barcode sub-clustering was not used, chimeric consensus sequences inflated TCR diversity, with chimeras reaching as high as 47%. In CMV-specific effector cells, over 99% of molecules were held by clones above 20 RNA copies, whereas under 1% of molecules were held by such clones in naive cells. Spiked-in Jurkat TCR RNA equal to a single cell's worth was reported to be detectable even within 1,100,000 naive CD8 T cells. Highly expanded clone sizes could be underestimated if identical TCR molecules share a barcode. Around 2.9 recovered TCR RNA copies per cell were obtained by modeling, versus about ten by digital PCR, implying a capture efficiency of 25% to 35%. The naive libraries included spiked-in Jurkat TCR RNA (10 copies' worth), and this RNA is not part of the donor repertoire.

In this sample, this clonotype turned up a few times. The clone's antigen remains unknown. No base quality information exists; no much larger clone differs at one position. The protocol used for the library was PCR. The listed sequencing device is Illumina HiSeq 4000. Preparation of bulk TCR libraries followed a previously described approach, with the TCR primers listed in Table S5. Purification of total RNA was performed with the Qiagen AllPrep DNA/RNA kit. Reads from multiple sequencing runs of the same library were pooled before analysis. In the original analysis: Reads were retained only if the reads had an exact TCR constant sequence, and the retained reads were trimmed to 150 nt and grouped according to their 12-nt molecular barcodes. Reads within each barcode group were sub-clustered using a 15% Levenshtein threshold, and quality-weighted consensus sequences were constructed for each RNA molecule. Non-functional sequences were excluded, and lower-count sequences lying one edit away from another sequence were also excluded. Based on fitting two negative binomial distributions, any barcode sub-cluster with under 20% of the maximum read count was discarded. TCRdb itself trimmed the public reads at Q25 with fastp, ran MiXCR and retained productive beta chains. CDR3 protein duplicates are merged, each entry listing the most common genes and DNA. The V and J calls, along with clone size, are taken from TCRdb and not from the paper's own processing. The sample table contains some 320,000 distinct CDR3 sequences; only one count was recorded for about 21% of them. More than 0.8% of the sample comes from the top ten.

Naive CD8 T cell libraries were made from 20,000 to 1,000,000 sorted cells using 10%, 30% or 50% of purified RNA. Naive CD8 T cells were FACS-sorted as CD8+CD4-CCR7+CD45RA+ on a BD FACSAria II into RLT Plus buffer. Detection sensitivity was tested by spiking Jurkat RNA equal to fewer than twelve TCR copies' worth into samples containing roughly 17,000-1,100,000 naive CD8 T cells. Enrichment of CD8 T cells was done with RosetteSep CD8+ T Cell Enrichment Cocktail plus Ficoll-Paque, and ACK red cell lysis came afterward. The TCR was taken from a human donor in good health. Some libraries in this study had Jurkat cell RNA spiked in. Sequenced sample: naive CD8+ T cells from blood, with Jurkat cell RNA spiked in. Read against the paper, the sample's cell subset or site label means: FACS-sorted CD8+CD4-CCR7+CD45RA+ naive T cells.

The nucleotide sequence reads TGTGCCAGCAGCTTAGAGCGGGACAGGGGGCTTGGTGAGCAGTTCTTC. This codes for CASSLERDRGLGEQFF. The chain is encoded by TRBV7-3 joined to TRBJ2-1, and 12 bases in between align with TRBD1. Here V drops 2 bases and J drops 9 bases, and the junction holds 8 bases not matched to any gene. The CDR3, from cysteine to phenylalanine, totals 16 residues. Just the 48-base CDR3 DNA is kept, in frame starting at base 1. From a lookup of the germline V gene, CDR1 and CDR2 are SGHTA and FQGTGA.